Below are 22 T cell receptor beta chains sequenced from a single sample in a study of cytomegalovirus exposure and HLA in healthy donors. PCR amplification relied on 60 Vbeta primers (plus 13 Jbeta primers). The repertoire was sequenced with immunoSEQ multiplex PCR; TCRdb's copy has only in-frame clones and lacks some. The sample records over 150,000 clones, about four fifths being singletons. The specimen was PBMCs. Source of these receptors: a woman under 40 in good health and CMV-seropositive.

The rearrangement uses TRBV25-1 and TRBJ2-5; 10 nucleotides line up with TRBD1. This CDR3 has 14 amino acids. With V trimmed by 4 bases and J by 2 bases, 1 base remained unmatched. Germline CDR1 MGHDK, CDR2 SYGVNS. CDR3 sequence: CASSADRGQETQYF. CDR3 nucleotides: TGTGCCAGCAGTGCGGACAGGGGGCAAGAGACCCAGTACTTC.

This clone was counted between two and nine times. The rearrangement joins TRBV9 to TRBJ2-2, with D perhaps TRBD2 (5 bases). Germline V lookup: CDR1 SGDLS, CDR2 YYNGEE. This CDR3 comprises 15 residues. V gave up 7 bases and J gave up 0 bases, with 13 bases separating them. The CDR3 protein is CASRGYEANTGELFF. The CDR3 bases are TGTGCCAGCCGGGGTTACGAAGCGAACACCGGGGAGCTGTTTTTT. The full variable domain, completed using reference TRBV9 and TRBJ2-2, is DSGVTQTPKHLITATGQRVTLRCSPRSGDLSVYWYQQSLDQGLQFLIQYYNGEERAKGNILERFSAQQFPDLHSELNLSSLELGDSALYFCASRGYEANTGELFFGEGSRLTVL.

The chain joins TRBV19 to TRBJ1-2; TRBD1 matches 7 bases. V was pared by 6 bases and J by 0 bases, with 4 bases of the junction left unmatched. This CDR3 is built from 14 residues. Germline CDR1 and CDR2: LNHDA and SQIVND (reference sequence). The CDR3 spells CASRGQWSNYGYTF. The CDR3 DNA reads as TGTGCCAGTAGGGGACAGTGGTCTAACTATGGCTACACCTTC.

V is TRBV19 and J is TRBJ1-4, with 9 bases identical to TRBD1. Germline V lookup: CDR1 LNHDA, CDR2 SQIVND (reference sequence). The V gene end was trimmed by 7 bases and the J gene end by 6 bases; junction bases not matched to a gene: 6. This CDR3 has 14 residues. The CDR3 DNA reads TGTGCCAGTACCAAGGGACAGGGTCATGAAAAACTGTTTTTT. Its protein product is CASTKGQGHEKLFF.

J is TRBJ2-2 and V is TRBV7-9; D remains unclear. CDR3 length: 13 amino acids. V lost 1 base to trimming and J lost 4 bases, with 4 bases between them. Germline CDR1 SEHNR, CDR2 FQNEAQ (reference sequence). For the CDR3, the DNA is TGTGCCAGCAGCTTAGGCAGCACCGGGGAGCTGTTTTTT. Encoded protein: CASSLGSTGELFF.

V and J are TRBV19 and TRBJ2-1; 13 nucleotides match TRBD2. The CDR3 has 16 residues. Germline CDR1 LNHDA, CDR2 SQIVND (reference sequence). V was clipped by 5 bases and J by 6 bases; unmatched bases: 7. The CDR3 loop reads CASSFPTSGGSNEQFF. In DNA, the CDR3 is TGTGCCAGTAGTTTCCCGACTAGCGGGGGGTCCAATGAGCAGTTCTTC. The variable domain in full, with the rest retrieved from reference TRBV19 and TRBJ2-1, is DGGITQSPKYLFRKEGQNVTLSCEQNLNHDAMYWYRQDPGQGLRLIYYSQIVNDFQKGDIAEGYSVSREKKESFPLTVTSAQKNPTAFYLCASSFPTSGGSNEQFFGPGTRLTVL.

This clone was counted a few times. V usage is TRBV27 and J usage is TRBJ2-7, with unresolved D. CDR1 is MNHEY, CDR2 SMNVEV, per germline (reference sequence). The CDR3 is made up of 13 amino acids. V was trimmed by 6 bases and J by 3 bases, leaving 12 bases between them. The CDR3 loop reads CASSPRPGYEQYF. CDR3 DNA sequence: TGTGCCAGCAGCCCTCGACCGGGCTACGAGCAGTACTTC.

This clone was seen more than once but under ten times. This chain uses TRBV9 with TRBJ2-7; D possibly corresponds to TRBD2 (6 bases). The CDR3 is 16 amino acids. In germline, CDR1 is SGDLS, CDR2 YYNGEE. Deletions cut 3 bases from V and 0 bases from J, with 16 bases between. For the CDR3, the DNA is TGTGCCAGCAGCGGTGCCTCCGGGACTTTCTCCTACGAGCAGTACTTC. It encodes CASSGASGTFSYEQYF. Looking up the rest from reference TRBV9 and TRBJ2-7 gives the full variable domain: DSGVTQTPKHLITATGQRVTLRCSPRSGDLSVYWYQQSLDQGLQFLIQYYNGEERAKGNILERFSAQQFPDLHSELNLSSLELGDSALYFCASSGASGTFSYEQYFGPGTRLTVT.

The chain links TRBV5-1 to TRBJ1-2; D remains unclear. The CDR3 contains 13 residues. The germline V gene has CDR1 SGHRS and CDR2 YFSETQ. Trimming cost V 4 bases and J 3 bases, with 10 bases left between them. The CDR3 sequence is CASSVQEDYGYTF. The CDR3 nucleotides are TGCGCCAGCAGCGTCCAGGAGGACTATGGCTACACCTTC.

This chain connects TRBV5-1 to TRBJ2-7; no reliable D call. Germline assignment: CDR1 SGHRS and CDR2 YFSETQ. The CDR3 sequence is 15 residues long. Trimming removed 3 bases from V and 4 bases from J, with 17 bases in between. CDR3 nucleotide sequence: TGCGCCAGCAGCTCAGCGCCAGACCGAAAATACGAGCAGTACTTC. Its protein is CASSSAPDRKYEQYF.

This clone was observed a handful of times. The rearrangement uses TRBV2 and TRBJ2-7; D perhaps matches TRBD1 (6 bases). This CDR3 has 12 residues. The germline CDR1 and CDR2 sequences are SNHLY and FYNNEI. The V end was cut by 5 bases, the J end by 12 bases, with 17 bases between. This CDR3 is CASSYRDTDPYF. CDR3 coding DNA: TGTGCCAGCAGTTACCGGGACACCGATCCGTACTTC.

This clone was counted once. The J gene is TRBJ1-5, the V gene TRBV30, with D tentatively TRBD1 (6 bases). CDR1 and CDR2 (germline): GTSNPN, SVGIG (reference sequence). This CDR3 is built from 13 residues. V gave up 0 bases and J gave up 5 bases, with 8 bases separating them. The DNA for the CDR3 is TGTGCCTGGAGTGTAAGGGGGTATCAGCCCCAGCATTTT. It specifies CAWSVRGYQPQHF.

This sequence joins TRBV19 and TRBJ1-1, with 8 bases matching TRBD1. Per the germline V gene, CDR1 is LNHDA and CDR2 is SQIVND (reference sequence). The ends lost 8 bases at V and 0 bases at J; junction bases unmatched: 11. The CDR3 covers 16 residues. The CDR3 spells CASGGETGAMNTEAFF. DNA of the CDR3: TGTGCCAGTGGGGGGGAGACAGGGGCAATGAACACTGAAGCTTTCTTT. The complete variable domain, with remaining parts taken from reference TRBV19 and TRBJ1-1, reads DGGITQSPKYLFRKEGQNVTLSCEQNLNHDAMYWYRQDPGQGLRLIYYSQIVNDFQKGDIAEGYSVSREKKESFPLTVTSAQKNPTAFYLCASGGETGAMNTEAFFGQGTRLTVV.

The chain links TRBV6-1 to TRBJ1-2, with D possibly TRBD1 on 6 matching bases. Trimming shortened V by 5 bases and J by 8 bases, and 12 bases separated the two germline ends. The CDR3 sequence is 12 residues long. CDR1 and CDR2 from the germline V gene are MNHNS and SASEGT. The CDR3 DNA sequence: TGTGCCAGCAGTACAGGGAATGGGGGCTACACCTTC. It translates to CASSTGNGGYTF.

The rearrangement joins TRBV19 to TRBJ2-3; 7 nucleotides match TRBD1. Germline V CDR1 and CDR2: LNHDA, SQIVND (reference sequence). The CDR3 is 15 amino acids. Losses at the gene ends were 1 base for V and 2 bases for J; bases not matched to a gene: 3. CDR3 loop: CASSIGDRPTDTQYF. For the CDR3, the DNA is TGTGCCAGTAGTATAGGGGACAGACCCACAGATACGCAGTATTTT.

V gene TRBV6-1 combines with J gene TRBJ1-2, with D perhaps matching TRBD1 (6 bases). V lost 8 bases and J lost 2, with 12 bases in between. The CDR3 is made up of 13 amino acids. Germline V gene data show CDR1 as MNHNS and CDR2 as SASEGT. The CDR3 nucleotides are TGTGCCAGCCAGGGGCTATTAAACTATGGCTACACCTTC. As protein: CASQGLLNYGYTF.

The chain combines TRBV7-3 with TRBJ2-3; 9 bases are shared with TRBD2. Unmatched junction bases numbered 7, after V lost 5 bases and J lost 1 base. The CDR3 contains 16 residues. Germline V gene data show CDR1 as SGHTA and CDR2 as FQGTGA. The DNA for the CDR3 is TGTGCCAGCAGCCTCCAGATAGCGGGGGGCACAGATACGCAGTATTTT. This gives the protein CASSLQIAGGTDTQYF.

The rearrangement links TRBV6-1 to TRBJ2-5, with TRBD2 as a possible D gene (6 bases). The J call may be incorrect, as the DNA end agrees better with TRBJ2-7. CDR3 size: 15 residues. From germline, CDR1 is MNHNS and CDR2 SASEGT. This CDR3 reads CASSEAGSEGYEQYF. CDR3 in DNA: TGTGCCAGCAGTGAAGCGGGGTCGGAGGGGTACGAGCAGTACTTC.

The chain joins TRBV11-2 to TRBJ1-1; a possible D gene is TRBD1 (6 bases). The CDR3 runs to 15 residues. Trimming removed 1 base from V and 2 bases from J, with 11 bases in between. Per the germline V gene, CDR1 is SGHAT and CDR2 is FQNNGV. CDR3 protein: CASSLGLQGNTEAFF. As DNA, the CDR3 is TGTGCCAGCAGCTTAGGGTTACAGGGTAACACTGAAGCTTTCTTT. The full variable domain, rest sourced from reference TRBV11-2 and TRBJ1-1, is EAGVAQSPRYKIIEKRQSVAFWCNPISGHATLYWYQQILGQGPKLLIQFQNNGVVDDSQLPKDRFSAERLKGVDSTLKIQPAKLEDSAVYLCASSLGLQGNTEAFFGQGTRLTVV.

The chain uses TRBV28 and TRBJ1-4, with D perhaps TRBD1 (5 bases). The CDR3 sequence is 12 residues long. CDR1 is MDHEN and CDR2 is SYDVKM in the germline V gene. The CDR3 DNA sequence: TGTGGAGCGGGGGGAACTAATGAAAAACTGTTTTTT. Translating gives CGAGGTNEKLFF. Looking up the rest from reference TRBV28 and TRBJ1-4 gives the full variable domain: DVKVTQSSRYLVKRTGEKVFLECVQDMDHENMFWYRQDPGLGLRLIYFSYDVKMKEKGDIPEGYSVSREKKERFSLILESASTNQTSMYLCGAGGTNEKLFFGSGTQLSVL.

The rearrangement uses TRBV4-3 and TRBJ1-1; D is unclear. From germline, CDR1 is LGHNA and CDR2 YSLEER. V gave up 0 bases and J gave up 10 bases, with 12 bases separating them. The CDR3 is made up of 13 amino acids. The CDR3: CASSQDWAQRAFF. CDR3 in DNA: TGCGCCAGCAGCCAAGATTGGGCACAGAGAGCTTTCTTT.

This sequence joins TRBV5-1 and TRBJ1-2; D unresolved. V gave up 3 bases and J gave up 6 bases, with 12 bases separating them. This CDR3 region has 13 residues. The germline V gene has CDR1 SGHRS and CDR2 YFSETQ. This CDR3 reads CASSSASRHGYTF. The CDR3 nucleotides read TGCGCCAGCAGCTCCGCATCGCGGCATGGCTACACCTTC.